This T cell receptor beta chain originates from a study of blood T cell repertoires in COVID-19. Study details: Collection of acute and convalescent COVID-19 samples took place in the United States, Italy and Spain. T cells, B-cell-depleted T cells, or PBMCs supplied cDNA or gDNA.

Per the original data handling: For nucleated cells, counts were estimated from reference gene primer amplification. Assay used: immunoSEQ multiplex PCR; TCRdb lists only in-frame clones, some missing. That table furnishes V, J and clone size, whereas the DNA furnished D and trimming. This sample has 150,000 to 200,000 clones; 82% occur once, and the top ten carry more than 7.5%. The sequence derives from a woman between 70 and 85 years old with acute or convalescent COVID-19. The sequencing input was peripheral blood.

The CDR3 sequence: CASSLGTRDRGSYEQYF. The DNA for the CDR3 is TGCGCCAGCAGCTTGGGGACCCGGGACAGGGGTTCCTACGAGCAGTACTTC. The genes are TRBV5-1 and TRBJ2-7, with 10 bases aligning to TRBD1. The CDR3 extends over 17 amino acids. Germline-derived CDR1 and CDR2 are SGHRS and YFSETQ. The ends lost 0 bases at V and 1 base at J; junction bases unmatched: 7.